This record covers a single T cell receptor beta chain. The data were taken from a study of blood T cell repertoires in COVID-19. Overall study context: The United States, Italy and Spain supplied acute and convalescent COVID-19 samples. PBMCs, B-cell-depleted T cells, or T cells were the source of the cDNA or gDNA that made up the material.

Donors of Cohort 3 who recovered were those that had two negative PCRs, clearance, or symptom resolution. Clones were read by immunoSEQ multiplex PCR, and TCRdb kept only the in-frame ones, dropping some. This sample has about 130,000 clones, with roughly 80% found just once. This receptor was identified in a man between 45 and 60 years old who had recovered from COVID-19. The source material was PBMCs or T cells enriched from blood (not recorded which).

The CDR3: CASSGSGGEQFF. CDR3 sequence (DNA): TGTGCCAGCAGCGGGTCGGGGGGTGAGCAGTTCTTC. The chain uses TRBV6-5 and TRBJ2-1; TRBD2 agrees at 7 bases. The CDR3 has 12 residues. Looked up from germline, CDR1 is MNHEY and CDR2 is SVGAGI. V lost 6 bases, J lost 9 bases, and 5 bases stayed unmatched.